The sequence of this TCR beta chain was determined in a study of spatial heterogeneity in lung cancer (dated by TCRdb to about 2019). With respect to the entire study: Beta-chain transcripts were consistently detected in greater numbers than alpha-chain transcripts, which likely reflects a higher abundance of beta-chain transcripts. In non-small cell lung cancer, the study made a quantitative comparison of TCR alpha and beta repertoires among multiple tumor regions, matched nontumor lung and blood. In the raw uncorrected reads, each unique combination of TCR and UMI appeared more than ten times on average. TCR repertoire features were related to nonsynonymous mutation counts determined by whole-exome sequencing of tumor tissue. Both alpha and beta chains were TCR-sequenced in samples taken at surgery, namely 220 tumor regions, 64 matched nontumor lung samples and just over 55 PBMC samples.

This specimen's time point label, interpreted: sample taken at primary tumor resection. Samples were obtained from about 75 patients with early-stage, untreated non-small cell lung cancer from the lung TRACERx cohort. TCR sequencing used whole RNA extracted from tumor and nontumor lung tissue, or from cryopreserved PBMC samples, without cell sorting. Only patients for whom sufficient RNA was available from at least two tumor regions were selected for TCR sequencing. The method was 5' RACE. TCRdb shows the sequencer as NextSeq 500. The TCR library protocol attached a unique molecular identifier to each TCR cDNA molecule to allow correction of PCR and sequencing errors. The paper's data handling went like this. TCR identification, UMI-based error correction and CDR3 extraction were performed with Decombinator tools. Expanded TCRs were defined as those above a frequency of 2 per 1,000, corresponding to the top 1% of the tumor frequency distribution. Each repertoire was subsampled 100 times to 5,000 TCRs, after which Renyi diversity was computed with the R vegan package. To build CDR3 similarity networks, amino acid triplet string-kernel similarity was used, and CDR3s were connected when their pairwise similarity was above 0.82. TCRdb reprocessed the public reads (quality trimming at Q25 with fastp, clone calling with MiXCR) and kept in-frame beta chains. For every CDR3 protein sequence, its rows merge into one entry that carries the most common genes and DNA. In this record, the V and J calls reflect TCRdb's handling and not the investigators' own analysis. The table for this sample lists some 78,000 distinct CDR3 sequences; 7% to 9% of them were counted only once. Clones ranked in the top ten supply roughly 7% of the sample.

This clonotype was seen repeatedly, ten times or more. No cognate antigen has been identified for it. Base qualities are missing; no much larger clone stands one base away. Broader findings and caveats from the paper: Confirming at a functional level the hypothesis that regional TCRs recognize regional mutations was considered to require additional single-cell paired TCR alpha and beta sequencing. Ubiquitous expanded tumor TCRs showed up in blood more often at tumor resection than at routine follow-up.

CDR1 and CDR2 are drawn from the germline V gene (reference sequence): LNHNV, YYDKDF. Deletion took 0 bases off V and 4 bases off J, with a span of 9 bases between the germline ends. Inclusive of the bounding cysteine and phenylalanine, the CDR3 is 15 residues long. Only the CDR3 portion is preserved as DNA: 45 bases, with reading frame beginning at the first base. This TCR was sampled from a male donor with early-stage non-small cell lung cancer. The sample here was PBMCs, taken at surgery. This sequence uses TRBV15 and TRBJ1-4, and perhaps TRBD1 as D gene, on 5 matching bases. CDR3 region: CATSREQVINEKLFF. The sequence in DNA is TGTGCCACCAGCAGAGAACAGGTTATTAATGAAAAACTGTTTTTT.